This TCR beta chain derives from a study of beta chain features in type 1 diabetes. Every bit of the isolated RNA underwent reverse transcription, so sequencing read expressed TCRB transcripts. Some clones are missing from TCRdb's copy, which holds only in-frame ones; the method was immunoSEQ multiplex PCR. The data show hundreds of thousands of clones, about 32% seen once. Trimming cost V 5 bases and J 2 bases; bases outside gene matches: 8. The germline V gene has CDR1 SGHTA and CDR2 FQGNSA. The CDR3 length is 15 residues. This chain uses TRBV7-2 with TRBJ2-5; 7 bases map to TRBD1. The sample comprised naive CD4+ T cells from blood. The TCR was taken from a man between 18 and 35 years old in good health. The CDR3: CASSPDRVLQETQYF. DNA for the CDR3: TGTGCCAGCAGCCCAGACAGGGTCCTTCAAGAGACCCAGTACTTC.